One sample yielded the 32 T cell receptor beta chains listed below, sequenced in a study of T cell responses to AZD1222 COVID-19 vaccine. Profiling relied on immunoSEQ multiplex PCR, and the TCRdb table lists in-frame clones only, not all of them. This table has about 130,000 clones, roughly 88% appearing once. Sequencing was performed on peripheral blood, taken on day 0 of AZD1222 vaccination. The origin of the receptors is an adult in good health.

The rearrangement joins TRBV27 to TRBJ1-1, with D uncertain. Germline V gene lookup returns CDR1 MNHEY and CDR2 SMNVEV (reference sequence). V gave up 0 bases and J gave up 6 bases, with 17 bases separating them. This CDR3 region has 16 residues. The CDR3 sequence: CASSLSVRASGAEAFF. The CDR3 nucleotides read TGTGCCAGCAGTTTATCGGTACGGGCCAGCGGAGCTGAAGCTTTCTTT.

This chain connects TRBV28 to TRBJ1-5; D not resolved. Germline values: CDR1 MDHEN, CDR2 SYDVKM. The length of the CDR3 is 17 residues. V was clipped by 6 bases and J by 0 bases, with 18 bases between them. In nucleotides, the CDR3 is TGTGCCAGCAGCGCTAGCCTGTGGTGGAATAGCAATCAGCCCCAGCATTTT. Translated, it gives CASSASLWWNSNQPQHF. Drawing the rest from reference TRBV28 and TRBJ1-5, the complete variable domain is DVKVTQSSRYLVKRTGEKVFLECVQDMDHENMFWYRQDPGLGLRLIYFSYDVKMKEKGDIPEGYSVSREKKERFSLILESASTNQTSMYLCASSASLWWNSNQPQHFGDGTRLSIL.

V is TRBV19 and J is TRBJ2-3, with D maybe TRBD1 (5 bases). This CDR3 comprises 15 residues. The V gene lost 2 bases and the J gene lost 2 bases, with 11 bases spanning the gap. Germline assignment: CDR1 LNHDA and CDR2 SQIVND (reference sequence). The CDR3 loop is CASSITGHLTDTQYF. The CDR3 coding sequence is TGTGCCAGTAGTATAACTGGACACCTCACAGATACGCAGTATTTT.

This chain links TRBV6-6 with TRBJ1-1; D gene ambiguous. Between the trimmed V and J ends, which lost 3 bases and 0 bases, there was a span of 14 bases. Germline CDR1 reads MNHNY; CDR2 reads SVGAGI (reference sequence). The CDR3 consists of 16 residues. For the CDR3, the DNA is TGTGCCAGCAGTTATCCCCACGGCCCCTTGAACACTGAAGCTTTCTTT. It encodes CASSYPHGPLNTEAFF.

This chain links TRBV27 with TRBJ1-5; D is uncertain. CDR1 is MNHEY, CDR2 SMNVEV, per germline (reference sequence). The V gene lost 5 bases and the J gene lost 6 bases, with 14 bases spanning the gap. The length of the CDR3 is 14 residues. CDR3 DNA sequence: TGTGCCAGCAGTCCATCCGCTGGGCGTCAGCCCCAGCATTTT. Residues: CASSPSAGRQPQHF.

The CDR3 loop is CAWSDGQYSNQPQHF. The CDR3 bases are TGTGCCTGGAGTGACGGACAGTATAGCAATCAGCCCCAGCATTTT. The genes are TRBV30 and TRBJ1-5; D might be TRBD1 (6 bases). Germline CDR1 reads GTSNPN; CDR2 reads SVGIG (reference sequence). V was shortened by 1 base and J by 0 bases, with 10 bases between the two germline ends. The CDR3 consists of 15 residues.

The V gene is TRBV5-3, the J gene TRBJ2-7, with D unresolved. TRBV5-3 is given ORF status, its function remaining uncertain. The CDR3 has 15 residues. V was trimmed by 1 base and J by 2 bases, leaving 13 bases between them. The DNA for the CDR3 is TGTGCCAGAAGCTTGCGGCCACCCGGCGCCTACGAGCAGTACTTC. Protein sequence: CARSLRPPGAYEQYF.

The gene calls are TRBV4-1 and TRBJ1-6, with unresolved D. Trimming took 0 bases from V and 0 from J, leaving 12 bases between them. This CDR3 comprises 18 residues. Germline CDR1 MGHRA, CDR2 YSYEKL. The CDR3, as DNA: TGCGCCAGCAGCCAAGATAGCGGGCCGAGCTCCTATAATTCACCCCTCCACTTT. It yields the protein CASSQDSGPSSYNSPLHF.

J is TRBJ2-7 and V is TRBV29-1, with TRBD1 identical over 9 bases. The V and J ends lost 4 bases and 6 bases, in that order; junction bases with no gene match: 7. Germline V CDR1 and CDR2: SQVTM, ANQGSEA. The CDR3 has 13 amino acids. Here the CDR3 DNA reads TGCAGCGTTGTCGGGACAGGGTCTCTCGAGCAGTACTTC. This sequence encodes CSVVGTGSLEQYF.

In DNA, the CDR3 is TGCGCCAGCAGCTTCGAAAACTTCTCTGGAAACACCATATATTTT. Translated: CASSFENFSGNTIYF. This chain uses TRBV5-1 with TRBJ1-3; no reliable D call. V gave up 2 bases and J gave up 0 bases, with 9 bases separating them. CDR1 is SGHRS and CDR2 is YFSETQ in the germline V gene. The CDR3 consists of 15 residues.

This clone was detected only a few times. The CDR3 nucleotides are TGCGCCAGCAGCTTTCAGGAGGCCTACGAGCAGTACTTC. Translating gives CASSFQEAYEQYF. The rearrangement uses TRBV5-1 and TRBJ2-7; maybe TRBD2 (5 bases). Germline CDR1 SGHRS, CDR2 YFSETQ. This CDR3 has 13 residues. The V end was cut by 2 bases, the J end by 2 bases, with 8 bases between. The full variable domain, in which reference TRBV5-1 and TRBJ2-7 provide the parts outside the CDR3, is KAGVTQTPRYLIKTRGQQVTLSCSPISGHRSVSWYQQTPGQGLQFLFEYFSETQRNKGNFPGRFSGRQFSNSRSEMNVSTLELGDSALYLCASSFQEAYEQYFGPGTRLTVT.

CDR3 protein: CASSLGVGNQPQHF. The CDR3 DNA reads TGTGCCAGCAGCTTAGGGGTCGGCAATCAGCCCCAGCATTTT. This rearrangement joins TRBV11-2 to TRBJ1-5; no firm D call. The V end lost 1 base, the J end lost 2 bases, and 6 bases lay between the germline ends. The V gene's germline CDR1 is SGHAT and CDR2 FQNNGV. This CDR3 region has 14 residues.

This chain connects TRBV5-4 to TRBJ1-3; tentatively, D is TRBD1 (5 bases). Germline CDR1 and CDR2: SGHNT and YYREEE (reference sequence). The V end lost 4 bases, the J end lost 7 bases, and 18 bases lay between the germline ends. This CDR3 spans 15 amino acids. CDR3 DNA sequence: TGTGCCAGCAGCGGGGCCGGACGCCCGGACAACACCATATATTTT. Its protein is CASSGAGRPDNTIYF.

The CDR3 nucleotides are TGTGCCAGTGGACAAGCAGGAGGCACTGAAGCTTTCTTT. Amino acid sequence: CASGQAGGTEAFF. The chain combines TRBV6-5 with TRBJ1-1; tentative D call: TRBD1 (5 bases). Germline V CDR1 and CDR2: MNHEY, SVGAGI. CDR3 length equals 13 residues. With 9 bases removed from V and 4 bases from J, the gap between germline ends came to 15 bases.

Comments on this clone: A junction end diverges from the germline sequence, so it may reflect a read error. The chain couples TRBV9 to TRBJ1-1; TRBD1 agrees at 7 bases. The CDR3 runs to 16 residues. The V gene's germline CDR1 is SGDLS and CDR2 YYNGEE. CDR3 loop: CASSATPGQLNAEAFF. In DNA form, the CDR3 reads TGTGCCAGCAGCGCCACCCCGGGACAGCTGAACGCTGAAGCTTTCTTT.

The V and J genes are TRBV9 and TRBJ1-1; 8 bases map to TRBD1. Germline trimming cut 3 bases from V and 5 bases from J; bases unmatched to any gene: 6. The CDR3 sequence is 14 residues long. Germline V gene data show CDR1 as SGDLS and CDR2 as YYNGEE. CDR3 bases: TGTGCCAGCAGCGGACACAGGGGGGGGACTGAAGCTTTCTTT. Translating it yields CASSGHRGGTEAFF.

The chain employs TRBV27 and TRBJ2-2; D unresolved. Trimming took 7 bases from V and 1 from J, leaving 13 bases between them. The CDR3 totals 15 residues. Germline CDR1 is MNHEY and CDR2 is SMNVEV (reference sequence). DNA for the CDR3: TGTGCCAGCACCCAATTGGCAGGGAACACCGGGGAGCTGTTTTTT. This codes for CASTQLAGNTGELFF.

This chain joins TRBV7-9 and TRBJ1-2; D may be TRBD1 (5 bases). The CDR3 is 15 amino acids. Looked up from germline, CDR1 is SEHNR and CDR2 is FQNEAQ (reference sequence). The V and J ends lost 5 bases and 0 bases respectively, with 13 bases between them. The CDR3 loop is CASSLDRLANYGYTF. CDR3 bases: TGTGCCAGCAGCCTTGACAGACTAGCTAACTATGGCTACACCTTC.

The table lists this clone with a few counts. In DNA, the CDR3 is TGTGCCAGCAGCCCCGACAGGGTGGCCTATGGCTACACCTTC. It encodes CASSPDRVAYGYTF. The chain combines TRBV27 with TRBJ1-2; 7 bases map to TRBD1. Trimming removed 6 bases from V and 4 bases from J; junction bases left unmatched: 8. Germline V lookup: CDR1 MNHEY, CDR2 SMNVEV (reference sequence). CDR3 length: 14 amino acids.

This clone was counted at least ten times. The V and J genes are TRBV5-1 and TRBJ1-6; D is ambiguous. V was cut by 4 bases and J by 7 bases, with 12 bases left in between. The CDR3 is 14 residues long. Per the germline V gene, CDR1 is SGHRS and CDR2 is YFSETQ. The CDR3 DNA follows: TGCGCCAGCAGCGTCGGACTGGAGAATTCACCCCTCCACTTT. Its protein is CASSVGLENSPLHF.

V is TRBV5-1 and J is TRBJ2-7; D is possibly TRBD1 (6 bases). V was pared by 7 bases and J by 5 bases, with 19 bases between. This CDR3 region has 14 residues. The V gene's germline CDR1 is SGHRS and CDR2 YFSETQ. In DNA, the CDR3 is TGCGCCAGCGAAACCGGGACAAAGACCCACGAGCAGTACTTC. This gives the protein CASETGTKTHEQYF. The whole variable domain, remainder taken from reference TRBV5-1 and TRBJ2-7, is KAGVTQTPRYLIKTRGQQVTLSCSPISGHRSVSWYQQTPGQGLQFLFEYFSETQRNKGNFPGRFSGRQFSNSRSEMNVSTLELGDSALYLCASETGTKTHEQYFGPGTRLTVT.

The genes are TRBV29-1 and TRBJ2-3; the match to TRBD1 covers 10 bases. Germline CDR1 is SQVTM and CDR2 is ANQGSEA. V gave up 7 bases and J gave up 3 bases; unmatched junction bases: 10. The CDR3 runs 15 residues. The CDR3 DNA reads TGCAGCGCGGTCGGGACAGGGGAAAGTACAGATACGCAGTATTTT. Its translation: CSAVGTGESTDTQYF.

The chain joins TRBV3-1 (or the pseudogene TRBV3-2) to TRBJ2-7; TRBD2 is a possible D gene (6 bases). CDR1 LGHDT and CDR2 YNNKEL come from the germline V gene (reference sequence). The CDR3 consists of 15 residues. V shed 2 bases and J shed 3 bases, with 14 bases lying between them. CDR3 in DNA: TGTGCCAGCAGCCAATCGGCTAGCGACTTCTACGAGCAGTACTTC. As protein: CASSQSASDFYEQYF.

The CDR3 DNA reads as TGTGCCAGCAGCACCTACAGGGGAGGTGACTATGGCTACACCTTC. The encoded protein is CASSTYRGGDYGYTF. The chain has TRBV7-2 and TRBJ1-2, with TRBD1 matching 7 bases. The CDR3 is 15 amino acids. The ends lost 5 bases at V and 3 bases at J; junction bases unmatched: 9. Germline V gene lookup returns CDR1 SGHTA and CDR2 FQGNSA.

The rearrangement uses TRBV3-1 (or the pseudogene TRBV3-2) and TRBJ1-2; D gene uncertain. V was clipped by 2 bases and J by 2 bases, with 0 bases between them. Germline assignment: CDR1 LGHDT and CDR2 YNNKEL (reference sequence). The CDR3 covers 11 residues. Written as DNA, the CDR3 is TGTGCCAGCAGCCAAAACTATGGCTACACCTTC. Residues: CASSQNYGYTF.

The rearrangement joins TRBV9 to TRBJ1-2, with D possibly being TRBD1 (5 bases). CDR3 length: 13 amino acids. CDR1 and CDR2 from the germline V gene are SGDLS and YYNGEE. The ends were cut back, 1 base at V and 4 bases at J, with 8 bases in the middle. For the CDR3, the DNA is TGTGCCAGCAGCGTAATTGACAGCTATGGCTACACCTTC. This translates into CASSVIDSYGYTF.

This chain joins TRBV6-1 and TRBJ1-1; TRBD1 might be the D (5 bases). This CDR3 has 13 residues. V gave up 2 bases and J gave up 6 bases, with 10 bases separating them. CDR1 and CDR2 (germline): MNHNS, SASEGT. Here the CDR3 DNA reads TGTGCCAGCAGTGAACAGGGTATTCCTGAAGCTTTCTTT. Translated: CASSEQGIPEAFF.

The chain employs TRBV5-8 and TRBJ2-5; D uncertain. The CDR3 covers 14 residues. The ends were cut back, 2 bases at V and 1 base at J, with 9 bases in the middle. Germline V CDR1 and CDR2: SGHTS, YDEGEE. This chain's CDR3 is CASSFRTVQETQYF. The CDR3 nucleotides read TGTGCCAGCAGCTTTCGAACAGTCCAAGAGACCCAGTACTTC.

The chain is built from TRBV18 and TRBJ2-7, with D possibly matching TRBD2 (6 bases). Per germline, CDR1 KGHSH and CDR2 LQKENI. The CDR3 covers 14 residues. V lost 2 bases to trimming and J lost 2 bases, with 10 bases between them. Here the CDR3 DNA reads TGTGCCAGCTCACCAGGAGGGGCCCCCTACGAGCAGTACTTC. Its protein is CASSPGGAPYEQYF.

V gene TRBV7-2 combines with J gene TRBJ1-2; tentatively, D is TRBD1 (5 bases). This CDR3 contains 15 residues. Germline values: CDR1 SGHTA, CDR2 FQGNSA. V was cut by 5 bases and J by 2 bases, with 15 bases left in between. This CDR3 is CASSAGTIPNYGYTF. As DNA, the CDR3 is TGTGCCAGCAGCGCAGGGACGATTCCAAACTATGGCTACACCTTC. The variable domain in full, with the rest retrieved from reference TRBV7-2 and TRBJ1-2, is GAGVSQSPSNKVTEKGKDVELRCDPISGHTALYWYRQSLGQGLEFLIYFQGNSAPDKSGLPSDRFSAERTGGSVSTLTIQRTQQEDSAVYLCASSAGTIPNYGYTFGSGTRLTVV.

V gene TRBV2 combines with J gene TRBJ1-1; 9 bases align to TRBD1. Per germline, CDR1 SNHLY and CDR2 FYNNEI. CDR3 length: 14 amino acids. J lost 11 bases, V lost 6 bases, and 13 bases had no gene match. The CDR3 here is CASRATGGPRGAFF. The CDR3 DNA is TGTGCCAGCAGGGCGACAGGGGGACCTCGCGGGGCTTTCTTT.

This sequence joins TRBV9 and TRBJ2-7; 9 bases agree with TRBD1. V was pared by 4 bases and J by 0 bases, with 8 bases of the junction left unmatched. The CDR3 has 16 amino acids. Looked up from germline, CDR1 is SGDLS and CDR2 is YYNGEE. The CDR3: CASSPRQGVSSYEQYF. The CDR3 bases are TGTGCCAGCAGCCCCAGACAGGGGGTCAGCTCCTACGAGCAGTACTTC.